A single sample is the source of the 29 T cell receptor beta chains below, sequenced in a study of Graves' ophthalmopathy and Graves' hyperthyroidism. Amplification targeted the TCR beta CDR3 regions, with RNA transcripts as the source material. HTBI-primed first-round RT-PCR preceded second-round multiplex PCR. Each CDR3 protein gets one entry after TCRdb re-called the multiplex PCR reads with MiXCR. The profile shows approximately 1.2 million distinct CDR3 sequences, roughly 35% of them singletons. The specimen was peripheral blood or thyroid tissue (not recorded which). These TCRs come from an adult man with Graves' hyperthyroidism.

The chain recombines TRBV20-1 with TRBJ1-1; weak D call: TRBD1 (5 bases). This CDR3 has 16 residues. V lost 3 bases, J lost 4 bases, and 21 bases lay in between. Per germline, CDR1 DFQATT and CDR2 SNEGSKA (reference sequence). In DNA, the CDR3 is TGCAGTGCTAGCTCCGACTCCTTACACCAGGGCACTGAAGCTTTCTTT. It encodes CSASSDSLHQGTEAFF.

This rearrangement joins TRBV6-5 to TRBJ2-7; unclear D gene. The CDR3 is made up of 11 amino acids. Per germline, CDR1 MNHEY and CDR2 SVGAGI. V was trimmed by 8 bases and J by 3 bases, leaving 8 bases between them. CDR3 sequence reads: CASLIYYEQYF. Here the CDR3 DNA reads TGTGCCAGCTTAATTTACTACGAGCAGTACTTC.

A few counts support this clonotype. This rearrangement joins TRBV7-8 to TRBJ2-3, with D unclear. The V and J ends lost 1 base and 6 bases respectively, with 5 bases between them. The germline CDR1 and CDR2 sequences are SGHVS and FQNEAQ. This CDR3 is built from 12 residues. DNA for the CDR3: TGTGCCAGCAGCTTAGACTCCGATACGCAGTATTTT. Translating gives CASSLDSDTQYF. Variable domain in full (rest from reference TRBV7-8 and TRBJ2-3): GAGVSQSPRYKVAKRGQDVALRCDPISGHVSLFWYQQALGQGPEFLTYFQNEAQLDKSGLPSDRFFAERPEGSVSTLKIQRTQQEDSAVYLCASSLDSDTQYFGPGTRLTVL.

The gene calls are TRBV5-1 and TRBJ2-7; D unclear. This CDR3 comprises 13 residues. V lost 0 bases to trimming and J lost 5 bases, with 9 bases between them. CDR1 SGHRS and CDR2 YFSETQ come from the germline V gene. The CDR3 nucleotides read TGCGCCAGCAGCTTGGCGAGGTCCCACGAGCAGTACTTC. Translating it yields CASSLARSHEQYF.

This clonotype was seen ten or more times. The rearrangement links TRBV5-1 to TRBJ1-1; D ambiguous. Germline loops: CDR1 SGHRS, CDR2 YFSETQ. V was clipped by 4 bases and J by 7 bases, with 11 bases between them. The CDR3 runs to 12 residues. The CDR3 nucleotides are TGCGCCAGCAGCCCTGAGCTGGGTGAAGCTTTCTTT. It specifies CASSPELGEAFF. The full variable domain, in which reference TRBV5-1 and TRBJ1-1 provide the parts outside the CDR3, is KAGVTQTPRYLIKTRGQQVTLSCSPISGHRSVSWYQQTPGQGLQFLFEYFSETQRNKGNFPGRFSGRQFSNSRSEMNVSTLELGDSALYLCASSPELGEAFFGQGTRLTVV.

The J gene is TRBJ2-7, the V gene TRBV7-6, with TRBD2 matching over 13 bases. V lost 5 bases and J lost 5; bases outside the gene matches: 9. Per germline, CDR1 SGHVS and CDR2 FNYEAQ. The CDR3 length is 16 residues. CDR3 nucleotides: TGTGCCAGCAGCGCCCAAGGGACTAGCGGGATCAACGAGCAGTACTTC. Translated, it gives CASSAQGTSGINEQYF.

The chain links TRBV25-1 to TRBJ1-2; 7 bases map to TRBD1. The CDR3 length is 15 residues. Trimming removed 6 bases from V and 8 bases from J; junction bases left unmatched: 15. The germline CDR1 and CDR2 sequences are MGHDK and SYGVNS. The CDR3 spells CASSPLARTGGGYTF. In nucleotides, the CDR3 is TGTGCCAGCAGCCCCCTGGCCCGGACAGGAGGGGGCTACACCTTC.

The chain carries TRBV20-1 and TRBJ1-2, with a possible D match to TRBD1 (5 bases). In germline, CDR1 is DFQATT, CDR2 SNEGSKA (reference sequence). The CDR3 loop spans 13 amino acids. V lost 3 bases, J lost 7 bases, and 15 bases lay in between. The CDR3: CSASPGTRGGYTF. The DNA for the CDR3 is TGCAGTGCTAGCCCCGGGACTCGGGGTGGCTACACCTTC.

This clonotype came up many times. V gene TRBV20-1 combines with J gene TRBJ1-5; TRBD1 might be the D (5 bases). V was pared by 6 bases and J by 0 bases, with 12 bases between. CDR1 is DFQATT and CDR2 is SNEGSKA in the germline V gene (reference sequence). CDR3 length: 14 residues. CDR3 amino acids: CSAPTVNSNQPQHF. The CDR3 DNA is TGCAGTGCGCCGACAGTTAATAGCAATCAGCCCCAGCATTTT.

This clonotype was picked up many times. The V and J genes are TRBV12-3 or TRBV12-4 and TRBJ1-6, with D uncertain. CDR3 length: 12 amino acids. V gave up 4 bases and J gave up 7 bases, with 5 bases separating them. The CDR3, as DNA: TGTGCCAGCAGTTACTGGAATTCACCCCTCCACTTT. Its translation: CASSYWNSPLHF.

The chain carries TRBV11-2 and TRBJ2-7, with TRBD2 matching over 8 bases. The J segment lost 3 bases and the V segment lost 5 bases, leaving 9 bases of the junction unmatched. The CDR3 contains 15 residues. The germline gives CDR1 SGHAT, CDR2 FQNNGV. The chain's CDR3 is CASSTAGGGYYEQYF. The CDR3 coding sequence is TGTGCCAGCAGCACGGCGGGAGGAGGGTACTACGAGCAGTACTTC.

This clonotype was recorded only once. This may stem from a read error, because a much larger clone lies one nucleotide away. The chain is built from TRBV11-3 and TRBJ1-5; 11 bases are shared with TRBD1. V was clipped by 5 bases and J by 7 bases; unmatched bases: 10. The CDR3 has 16 residues. Germline-derived CDR1 and CDR2 are SGHNT and YENEEA. The CDR3 coding sequence is TGTGCCAGCAGCATAGGGACAGGGGGTAAGAGGCAGCCCCAGCATTTT. Its protein product is CASSIGTGGKRQPQHF.

This clonotype occurred many times. The V and J genes are TRBV20-1 and TRBJ2-7; D gene ambiguous. This CDR3 comprises 13 residues. Germline CDR1 is DFQATT and CDR2 is SNEGSKA (reference sequence). Deletions cut 7 bases from V and 1 base from J, with 14 bases between. The CDR3 reads CSGSFRESYEQYF. The CDR3, as DNA: TGCAGTGGCAGTTTCCGAGAATCCTACGAGCAGTACTTC.

This clonotype has a handful of counts. V usage is TRBV2 and J usage is TRBJ2-7, with 11 positions matching TRBD2. Trimming cost V 9 bases and J 0 bases; bases outside gene matches: 1. Germline V gene data show CDR1 as SNHLY and CDR2 as FYNNEI. The CDR3 consists of 13 residues. Here the CDR3 DNA reads TGTGCCAGAGGGACTAGCGGCTCCTACGAGCAGTACTTC. Residues: CARGTSGSYEQYF.

Turning to this clonotype: This may stem from a read error, because a much larger clone lies one nucleotide away. The chain has TRBV7-9 and TRBJ1-4; D remains unclear. This CDR3 has 13 amino acids. CDR1 is SEHNR and CDR2 is FQNEAQ in the germline V gene (reference sequence). The CDR3 region is CASSLEQNERLFF. As DNA, the CDR3 is TGTGCCAGCAGCTTGGAACAGAATGAAAGACTGTTTTTT.

V gene TRBV6-2 or TRBV6-3 combines with J gene TRBJ1-5; weak D call: TRBD1 (5 bases). Germline loops: CDR1 MNHEY, CDR2 SVGEGT. CDR3 length equals 17 residues. V gave up 6 bases and J gave up 0 bases, with 18 bases separating them. The CDR3 here is CASRTIGTVDSNQPQHF. The CDR3 DNA is TGTGCCAGCAGGACGATCGGGACGGTCGATAGCAATCAGCCCCAGCATTTT.

This clonotype was recorded a few times. The chain has TRBV2 and TRBJ1-1, with TRBD1 matching 10 bases. Per the germline V gene, CDR1 is SNHLY and CDR2 is FYNNEI. There are 16 residues in the CDR3. After removal of 6 bases from V and 0 bases from J, the junction contained 7 bases not matched to a gene. CDR3 bases: TGTGCCAGCAGCCCTGGGACAGGGGACATGAACACTGAAGCTTTCTTT. This gives the protein CASSPGTGDMNTEAFF.

This clonotype was counted ten times or more. The rearrangement joins TRBV4-3 to TRBJ1-2, with TRBD1 matching 8 bases. The CDR3 loop spans 14 amino acids. Germline V gene data show CDR1 as LGHNA and CDR2 as YSLEER. The V segment lost 2 bases and the J segment 6 bases; nucleotides outside the gene matches: 5. CDR3 DNA sequence: TGCGCCAGCAGCCAACAACAGGGGGGTCATGGCTACACCTTC. Encoded protein: CASSQQQGGHGYTF.

The J gene is TRBJ2-7, the V gene TRBV19; 12 nucleotides line up with TRBD1. The J call may be faulty, since TRBJ2-1 better matches the DNA end. CDR1 is LNHDA and CDR2 is SQIVND in the germline V gene (reference sequence). The CDR3 length is 16 residues. The CDR3 region has the DNA TGTGCCAGTAGTGACCGGGACAGGGGGCTCTACAATGAGCAGTTCTTC. Protein product: CASSDRDRGLYNEQFF.

The sample holds many counts of this clonotype. This chain uses TRBV10-2 with TRBJ2-2; D unclear. From germline, CDR1 is WSHSY and CDR2 SAAADI. The CDR3 totals 12 residues. V was trimmed by 0 bases and J by 7 bases, leaving 3 bases between them. This CDR3 is CASSESHGELFF. In DNA form, the CDR3 reads TGCGCCAGCAGTGAGTCGCACGGGGAGCTGTTTTTT.

As regards this clonotype: It may be a read error: a sequence one base away is much more abundant. The V and J genes are TRBV20-1 and TRBJ2-5; 7 nucleotides line up with TRBD2. The CDR3 is 17 amino acids. The germline V gene encodes CDR1 DFQATT and CDR2 SNEGSKA (reference sequence). The junction had 11 bases not matched to a gene; V was cut back by 0 bases and J by 1 base. The CDR3 loop reads CSARDFGPSGSQETQYF. DNA of the CDR3: TGCAGTGCTAGAGATTTCGGCCCTAGCGGTAGCCAAGAGACCCAGTACTTC.

The rearrangement uses TRBV5-1 and TRBJ1-2; D might be TRBD1 (6 bases). CDR3 size: 10 residues. The V end lost 5 bases, the J end lost 8 bases, and 7 bases lay between the germline ends. Germline lookup yields CDR1 SGHRS and CDR2 YFSETQ. In nucleotides, the CDR3 is TGCGCCAGCAGGGGGACAGGCTACACCTTC. It specifies CASRGTGYTF.

This clonotype was observed at least ten times. For the CDR3, the DNA is TGCAGCGTCCAGGGGGCTGGGCAGCCCCAGCATTTT. This codes for CSVQGAGQPQHF. The gene calls are TRBV29-1 and TRBJ1-5; TRBD1 agrees at 8 bases. The trim removed 6 bases at V and 7 bases at J, leaving 5 bases unmatched. Germline V lookup: CDR1 SQVTM, CDR2 ANQGSEA. The CDR3 sequence is 12 residues long. Full variable domain (rest looked up from reference TRBV29-1 and TRBJ1-5): SAVISQKPSRDICQRGTSLTIQCQVDSQVTMMFWYRQQPGQSLTLIATANQGSEATYESGFVIDKFPISRPNLTFSTLTVSNMSPEDSSIYLCSVQGAGQPQHFGDGTRLSIL.

The chain has TRBV19 and TRBJ2-5, with a weak D call TRBD1 (5 bases). The length of the CDR3 is 15 residues. V was shortened by 3 bases and J by 2 bases, with 13 bases between the two germline ends. The germline V gene encodes CDR1 LNHDA and CDR2 SQIVND (reference sequence). The DNA of the CDR3 is TGTGCCAGTAGTATGAGGACACCCCTTCAAGAGACCCAGTACTTC. It codes for CASSMRTPLQETQYF.

The chain recombines TRBV20-1 with TRBJ2-7; 8 positions agree with TRBD1. Germline V gene lookup returns CDR1 DFQATT and CDR2 SNEGSKA (reference sequence). The ends lost 0 bases at V and 0 bases at J; junction bases unmatched: 4. The CDR3 is 15 amino acids. In DNA, the CDR3 is TGCAGTGCTAGAGAGCCCGGGACAGGCTCCTACGAGCAGTACTTC. As protein: CSAREPGTGSYEQYF.

This chain links TRBV12-3 or TRBV12-4 with TRBJ1-1; D is uncertain. The CDR3 totals 13 residues. V lost 10 bases and J lost 0, with 12 bases in between. The CDR3 DNA sequence: TGTGCCACCGGCCCGGGGTTGAACACTGAAGCTTTCTTT. Its translation: CATGPGLNTEAFF.

Of note for this clonotype: A read error may be the cause here, since a much bigger clone is one base away. The chain carries TRBV25-1 and TRBJ2-5; D is unresolved. CDR1 is MGHDK and CDR2 is SYGVNS in the germline V gene. The CDR3 runs to 9 residues. CDR3 region: CSAPRTQYF. As DNA, the CDR3 is TGCAGTGCTCCCCGGACCCAGTACTTC.

On this clonotype: A much larger clone differs from this one at a single base, so this may be a read error. V gene TRBV7-8 combines with J gene TRBJ2-5; 8 bases fit TRBD1. V dropped 3 bases and J dropped 6; count of bases not matched to a gene: 9. The length of the CDR3 is 15 residues. In germline, CDR1 is SGHVS, CDR2 FQNEAQ. The CDR3 reads CASSFNPGGRQTQYF. The CDR3 nucleotides read TGTGCCAGCAGCTTCAACCCAGGGGGCCGGCAGACCCAGTACTTC.

This chain links TRBV2 with TRBJ1-5, with D maybe TRBD1 (5 bases). Germline assignment: CDR1 SNHLY and CDR2 FYNNEI. With 8 bases removed from V and 4 bases from J, the gap between germline ends came to 15 bases. The CDR3 totals 14 residues. CDR3 bases: TGTGCCAGCTCAACGGGGGTAGGGAATCAGCCCCAGCATTTT. It encodes CASSTGVGNQPQHF.